Sequencing of this TCR beta chain was carried out in a study of blood T cell repertoires in COVID-19. Study in general: There were acute and convalescent COVID-19 samples, and they came from the United States, Italy and Spain. T cells, B-cell-depleted T cells, or PBMCs provided the cDNA or gDNA that served as material.

Germline CDR1 is MGHDK and CDR2 is SYGVNS. This CDR3 is 12 amino acids long. The germline V and J ends were trimmed by 6 bases and 3 bases, with 9 bases remaining between them. How the authors handled the data: Amplifying reference gene primers gave estimates of nucleated cell counts. Sequenced by immunoSEQ multiplex PCR; TCRdb stores in-frame clones only, minus some. From that table come the V and J calls and clone size; the DNA was used to work out D and trimming. The data hold roughly 300,000 clones, with 83% observed a single time. The gene calls are TRBV25-1 and TRBJ2-7; possibly TRBD1 for D (5 bases). Sample: peripheral blood. This clonotype was sampled from a woman between 45 and 60 years old who had recovered from COVID-19. For the CDR3, the DNA is TGTGCCAGCAGCGGACACCGCTACGAGCAGTACTTC. It translates to CASSGHRYEQYF.